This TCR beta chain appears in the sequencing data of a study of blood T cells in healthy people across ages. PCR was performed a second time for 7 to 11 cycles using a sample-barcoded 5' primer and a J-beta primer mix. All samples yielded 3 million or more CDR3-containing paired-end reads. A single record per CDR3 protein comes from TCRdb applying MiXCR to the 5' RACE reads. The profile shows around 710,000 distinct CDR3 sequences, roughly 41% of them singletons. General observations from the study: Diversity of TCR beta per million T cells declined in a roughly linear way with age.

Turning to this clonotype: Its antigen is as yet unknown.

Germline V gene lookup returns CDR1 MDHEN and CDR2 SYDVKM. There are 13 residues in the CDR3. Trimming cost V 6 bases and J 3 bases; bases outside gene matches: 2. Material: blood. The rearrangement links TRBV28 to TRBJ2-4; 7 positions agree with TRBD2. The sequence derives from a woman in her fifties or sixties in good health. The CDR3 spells CASSREVKNIQYF. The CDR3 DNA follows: TGTGCCAGCAGCCGGGAGGTCAAAAACATTCAGTACTTC.